This T cell receptor beta chain is from a study of cytomegalovirus exposure and HLA in healthy donors. Remarks on this clone: What it binds is unknown.

There are 14 residues in the CDR3. CDR1 is MNHEY and CDR2 is SMNVEV in the germline V gene (reference sequence). Between the trimmed V and J ends, which lost 2 bases and 2 bases, there was a span of 7 bases. All the people who gave samples were healthy bone marrow donors. The PCR ran on 60 Vbeta and 13 Jbeta primers. TCRdb's copy holds only in-frame clones and misses some; the assay was immunoSEQ multiplex PCR. Of some 150,000 clones in the sample, around 83% were seen once. Study observations and caveats: Analysis performed later showed TCR beta chains linked to HLA being more clonally expanded than equally common others. In vitro experiments confirmed that a few CMV-associated chains were specific for CMV antigens.

Sequences were obtained from PBMCs. This TCR was sampled from a man aged 40-50 years in good health and CMV-seropositive. This chain uses TRBV27 with TRBJ2-1, with D maybe TRBD1 (6 bases). DNA of the CDR3: TGTGCCAGCAGTTTAAGGACAGCCTACAATGAGCAGTTCTTC. Its protein is CASSLRTAYNEQFF.